This T cell receptor (beta chain) appears in the sequencing data of a study of blood T cell repertoires in COVID-19. Profiled with immunoSEQ multiplex PCR; TCRdb holds only in-frame clones, not every one. The data contain about 270,000 clones, 70% to 90% of them singletons. CDR1 and CDR2 from the germline V gene are GTSNPN and SVGIG (reference sequence). This CDR3 spans 11 amino acids. A remark on this clone: One end of the junction varies from germline; a read error may be responsible.

Participant ages covered about 18 to 95 years across 24 US areas. Assignment of participants to cohorts was predicated upon participant-reported clinical history. This TCR derives from a woman aged 45-60 years with acute COVID-19. J is TRBJ1-2 and V is TRBV30, with D possibly TRBD1 on 5 matching bases. Sequenced sample: PBMCs or T cells enriched from blood (not recorded which). CDR3 bases: TGTGCCTGGAGTGTAAGATCAGGGCACGTCTTC. This gives the protein CAWSVRSGHVF.